These 19 T cell receptor beta chains were sequenced from one sample in a study of T cell responses to AZD1222 COVID-19 vaccine. Sequencing used immunoSEQ multiplex PCR; TCRdb keeps in-frame clones, though not all of them. The profile shows about 150,000 clones, just over 85% of them singletons. The sequencing here drew on peripheral blood, taken 28 days after the second AZD1222 dose. Receptors were obtained from an adult who received the AZD1222 COVID-19 vaccine.

This clone showed up just a few times. This chain joins TRBV2 and TRBJ2-7; 15 nucleotides align to TRBD2. The CDR3 covers 17 residues. Germline CDR1 reads SNHLY; CDR2 reads FYNNEI. V shed 6 bases, J shed 6 bases, and the junction held 12 bases outside the gene matches. The DNA of the CDR3 is TGTGCCAGCAGGGGACTAGCGGGGGGCCTAGGTGTCGGCGAGCAGTACTTC. It yields the protein CASRGLAGGLGVGEQYF. Drawing the rest from reference TRBV2 and TRBJ2-7, the complete variable domain is EPEVTQTPSHQVTQMGQEVILRCVPISNHLYFYWYRQILGQKVEFLVSFYNNEISEKSEIFDDQFSVERPDGSNFTLKIRSTKLEDSAMYFCASRGLAGGLGVGEQYFGPGTRLTVT.

The chain joins TRBV27 to TRBJ2-7; 10 bases match TRBD1. J lost 2 bases, V lost 5 bases, and 9 bases had no gene match. The CDR3 is 16 residues long. The germline CDR1 and CDR2 sequences are MNHEY and SMNVEV (reference sequence). CDR3 in amino acids: CASSTTPGTGAYEQYF. The CDR3, as DNA: TGTGCCAGCAGTACCACCCCCGGGACAGGGGCCTACGAGCAGTACTTC.

V gene TRBV12-3 or TRBV12-4 combines with J gene TRBJ1-2, with a tentative D call TRBD1 (5 bases). Deletions cut 6 bases from V and 7 bases from J, with 15 bases between. This CDR3 comprises 13 residues. The CDR3 here is CASSLNLGGGYTF. CDR3 sequence (DNA): TGTGCCAGCAGCCTGAACTTGGGGGGTGGCTACACCTTC.

Of note for this clone: At the DNA level, this CDR3 is encoded by other sequences in the same sample as well. V usage is TRBV29-1 and J usage is TRBJ1-3; a weak D match, TRBD1 (6 bases). V shed 7 bases and J shed 0 bases, with 10 bases lying between them. The germline V gene has CDR1 SQVTM and CDR2 ANQGSEA. The CDR3 spans 13 residues. The CDR3 here is CSAETGSGNTIYF. The CDR3 nucleotides are TGCAGCGCGGAGACAGGCTCTGGAAACACCATATATTTT.

The rearrangement links TRBV7-9 to TRBJ1-4, with D possibly being TRBD1 (6 bases). The V and J ends lost 9 bases and 12 bases respectively, with 14 bases between them. Germline loops: CDR1 SEHNR, CDR2 FQNEAQ (reference sequence). This CDR3 has 11 residues. The CDR3 DNA sequence: TGTGCCAGTCTAGTGACAGGAGAACTGTTTTTT. Residues: CASLVTGELFF.

The V call is TRBV5-1, the J call TRBJ1-1; possibly TRBD1 for D (5 bases). V was pared by 0 bases and J by 4 bases, with 7 bases between. This CDR3 contains 13 residues. Germline CDR1 SGHRS, CDR2 YFSETQ. The CDR3 region has the DNA TGCGCCAGCAGCTTGGAGAGGGGCACTGAAGCTTTCTTT. Amino acids: CASSLERGTEAFF.

V and J are TRBV11-2 and TRBJ2-2; D unresolved. CDR1 is SGHAT and CDR2 is FQNNGV in the germline V gene. V lost 2 bases, J lost 6 bases, and 4 bases lay in between. This CDR3 contains 12 residues. This CDR3 is CASSLTAGELFF. DNA of the CDR3: TGTGCCAGCAGCTTAACTGCCGGGGAGCTGTTTTTT.

The chain recombines TRBV7-9 with TRBJ1-3; TRBD1 matches at 7 bases. The length of the CDR3 is 15 residues. Germline V gives CDR1 SEHNR, CDR2 FQNEAQ (reference sequence). The V and J ends lost 5 bases and 0 bases, in that order; junction bases with no gene match: 4. DNA for the CDR3: TGTGCCAGCAGCCTACAGGGGAGCTCTGGAAACACCATATATTTT. Amino acid sequence: CASSLQGSSGNTIYF.

The genes are TRBV5-1 and TRBJ2-3; D call uncertain. Deletions cut 3 bases from V and 0 bases from J, with 5 bases between. Germline CDR1 reads SGHRS; CDR2 reads YFSETQ. The CDR3 sequence is 13 residues long. DNA for the CDR3: TGCGCCAGCAGCTACTCTAGCACAGATACGCAGTATTTT. Translation gives CASSYSSTDTQYF.

This clone was detected only a few times. V gene TRBV28 combines with J gene TRBJ1-2; D remains ambiguous. Between the trimmed V and J ends, which lost 1 base and 4 bases, there was a span of 7 bases. This CDR3 is 13 amino acids long. From germline, CDR1 is MDHEN and CDR2 SYDVKM. The CDR3 sequence: CASSLSVLYGYTF. CDR3 in DNA: TGTGCCAGCAGTTTATCTGTTCTCTATGGCTACACCTTC.

The chain uses TRBV5-8 and TRBJ2-7, with D possibly being TRBD1 (6 bases). The length of the CDR3 is 15 residues. The germline CDR1 and CDR2 sequences are SGHTS and YDEGEE. V was cut by 1 base and J by 7 bases, with 18 bases left in between. CDR3 residues: CASSLFNRGQGEQYF. As DNA, the CDR3 is TGTGCCAGCAGCTTGTTTAATCGGGGCCAGGGGGAGCAGTACTTC.

The genes are TRBV10-2 and TRBJ1-5; D is uncertain. There are 13 residues in the CDR3. CDR1 and CDR2 (germline): WSHSY, SAAADI. The V and J ends lost 6 bases and 7 bases respectively, with 13 bases between them. The CDR3 bases are TGCGCCAGCAGGGGGAATGATGGGCAGCCCCAGCATTTT. Translated, it gives CASRGNDGQPQHF.

V and J are TRBV18 and TRBJ2-2; 7 bases agree with TRBD1. Germline CDR1 KGHSH, CDR2 LQKENI. This CDR3 region has 14 residues. The junction had 2 bases not matched to a gene; V was cut back by 5 bases and J by 2 bases. The CDR3 region is CASSWDSNTGELFF. CDR3 DNA sequence: TGTGCCAGCTCATGGGACAGCAACACCGGGGAGCTGTTTTTT.

The rearrangement links TRBV27 to TRBJ1-2; 9 bases align to TRBD1. Trimming removed 6 bases from V and 4 bases from J; junction bases left unmatched: 0. CDR1 is MNHEY and CDR2 is SMNVEV in the germline V gene (reference sequence). This CDR3 is built from 12 residues. The CDR3 here is CASRTGGYGYTF. CDR3 DNA sequence: TGTGCCAGCAGGACAGGGGGCTATGGCTACACCTTC.

A few counts support this clone. The chain employs TRBV7-2 and TRBJ1-2; D may be TRBD1 (5 bases). The CDR3 length is 15 residues. Trimming stripped 5 bases from V and 3 bases from J, with 16 bases between. Germline V gene lookup returns CDR1 SGHTA and CDR2 FQGNSA. This CDR3 reads CASSLVVIGDYGYTF. CDR3 bases: TGTGCCAGCAGCCTAGTTGTGATAGGGGACTATGGCTACACCTTC.

This clone was found a few times. This chain links TRBV9 with TRBJ2-7, with 12 bases lining up with TRBD2. The CDR3 covers 16 residues. Germline V gives CDR1 SGDLS, CDR2 YYNGEE. V shed 4 bases, J shed 5 bases, and the junction held 10 bases outside the gene matches. CDR3 amino acids: CASSPSPTSGGNEQYF. The CDR3, as DNA: TGTGCCAGCAGCCCCTCCCCGACTAGCGGGGGCAACGAGCAGTACTTC.

The chain couples TRBV6-1 to TRBJ1-2, with D uncertain. The CDR3 has 13 residues. The V gene's germline CDR1 is MNHNS and CDR2 SASEGT. Trimming took 3 bases from V and 4 from J, leaving 9 bases between them. The CDR3 here is CASSDRRAYGYTF. DNA for the CDR3: TGTGCCAGCAGTGACCGACGGGCCTATGGCTACACCTTC.

This chain uses TRBV2 with TRBJ1-5; the D gene is possibly TRBD1 (5 bases). This CDR3 region has 14 residues. Deletions cut 2 bases from V and 5 bases from J, with 10 bases between. Germline CDR1 and CDR2: SNHLY and FYNNEI. DNA of the CDR3: TGTGCCAGCAGTGAACAGACAGAGGATCAGCCCCAGCATTTT. Encoded protein: CASSEQTEDQPQHF. The full variable domain, rest sourced from reference TRBV2 and TRBJ1-5, is EPEVTQTPSHQVTQMGQEVILRCVPISNHLYFYWYRQILGQKVEFLVSFYNNEISEKSEIFDDQFSVERPDGSNFTLKIRSTKLEDSAMYFCASSEQTEDQPQHFGDGTRLSIL.

This clone was seen more than once but under ten times. CDR3 sequence (DNA): TGTGCCAGCTCACCACGTCAGGGCGAGCAGTACTTC. Protein: CASSPRQGEQYF. J is TRBJ2-7 and V is TRBV18; TRBD1 is a possible D gene (5 bases). This CDR3 has 12 residues. V lost 1 base and J lost 6, with 7 bases in between. Per germline, CDR1 KGHSH and CDR2 LQKENI. Full variable domain (outside the CDR3, taken from reference TRBV18 and TRBJ2-7): NAGVMQNPRHLVRRRGQEARLRCSPMKGHSHVYWYRQLPEEGLKFMVYLQKENIIDESGMPKERFSAEFPKEGPSILRIQQVVRGDSAAYFCASSPRQGEQYFGPGTRLTVT.